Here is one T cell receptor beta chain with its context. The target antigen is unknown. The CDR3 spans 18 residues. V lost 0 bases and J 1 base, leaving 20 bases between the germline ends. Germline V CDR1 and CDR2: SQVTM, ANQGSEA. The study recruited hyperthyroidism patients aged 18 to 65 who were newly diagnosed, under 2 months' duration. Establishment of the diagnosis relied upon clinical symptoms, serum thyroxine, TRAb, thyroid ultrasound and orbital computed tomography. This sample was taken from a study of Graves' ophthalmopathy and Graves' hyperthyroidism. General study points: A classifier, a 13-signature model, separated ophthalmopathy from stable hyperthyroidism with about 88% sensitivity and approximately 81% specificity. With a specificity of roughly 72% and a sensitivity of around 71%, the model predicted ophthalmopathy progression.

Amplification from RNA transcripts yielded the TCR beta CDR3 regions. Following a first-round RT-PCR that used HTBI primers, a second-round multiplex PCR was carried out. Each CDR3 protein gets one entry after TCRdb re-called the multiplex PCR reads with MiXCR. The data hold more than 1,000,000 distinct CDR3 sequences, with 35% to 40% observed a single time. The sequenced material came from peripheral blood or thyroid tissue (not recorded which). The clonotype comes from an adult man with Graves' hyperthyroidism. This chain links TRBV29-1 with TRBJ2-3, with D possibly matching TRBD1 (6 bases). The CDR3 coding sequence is TGCAGCGTTGAAGATTCAGAGGGGGAGCTCCACCGCACAGATACGCAGTATTTT. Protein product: CSVEDSEGELHRTDTQYF.